There are a few counts of the clone carrying this TCR beta chain. CDR3 size: 15 residues. Germline CDR1 is LNHNV and CDR2 is YYDKDF (reference sequence). The J segment lost 4 bases and the V segment lost 0 bases, leaving 3 bases of the junction unmatched. The data belong to a study of blood T cell repertoires in COVID-19. For the study at large: COVID-19 samples from acute and convalescent phases originated in the United States, Italy and Spain. PBMCs, B-cell-depleted T cells, or T cells provided the cDNA or gDNA that made up the material.

In the original analysis: Scientists estimated how many nucleated cells there were by amplifying reference gene primers. Sequencing was performed with immunoSEQ multiplex PCR; in TCRdb, only in-frame clones are kept and a portion is missing. D and trimming come from the DNA, and the V and J calls and clone size come from that table. The data hold 260,000 or so clones, with roughly 87% observed a single time. The sequence was collected from a human donor in a cohort sampled during active COVID-19. Sequences were obtained from peripheral blood. The chain uses TRBV15 and TRBJ2-5; TRBD2 matches at 9 bases. CDR3 coding DNA: TGTGCCACCAGCAGAGATGCGGGGGGGCCAGAGACCCAGTACTTC. It is translated as CATSRDAGGPETQYF.